This is a list of T cell receptor beta chains from one sample in a study of human T cells and chemical hapten exposure. Each CDR3 protein is one row after TCRdb ran MiXCR on the RACE reads. This sample has roughly 140,000 distinct CDR3 sequences, with 12% found just once. The sample was whole blood, taken in connection with sensitization to the hapten diphenylcyclopropenone (DPC). Source of these receptors: a woman between 50 and 59 years old with alopecia areata. Some clones in this sample may be carry-over from other donors' samples. CDR3s include the opening cysteine and the closing phenylalanine or tryptophan. A D gene is named only where the DNA matches it firmly. The listing skips clone size in some rows; elsewhere it reads once, few, many or a size class.

CDR3: CATSPRETGELFF
DNA: TGTGCCACCAGCCCGCGGGAGACCGGGGAGCTGTTTTTT
size: few
V: TRBV15
D: TRBD2
J: TRBJ2-2

CDR3: CSVRRDRGQPQHF
DNA: TGCAGCGTTCGGAGAGACAGGGGCCAGCCCCAGCATTTT
size: NA
V: TRBV29-1
D: TRBD1
J: TRBJ1-5

CDR3: CSAPKLGLQYEQFF
DNA: TGCAGTGCCCCAAAGTTAGGACTACAGTATGAGCAGTTCTTC
size: few
V: TRBV20-1
D: NA
J: TRBJ2-1

CDR3: CASSLTPPGPRLGLNYGYTF
DNA: TGTGCCAGCAGTTTAACCCCCCCAGGCCCGCGCTTAGGGCTGAACTATGGCTACACCTTC
size: few
V: TRBV12-3/TRBV12-4
D: NA
J: TRBJ1-2

CDR3: CSVPLAGGPDTQYF
DNA: TGCAGCGTCCCCCTAGCGGGAGGCCCAGATACGCAGTATTTT
size: NA
V: TRBV29-1
D: TRBD2
J: TRBJ2-3

CDR3: CASNQVGGRGTETQYF
DNA: TGCGCCAGCAACCAAGTTGGCGGCAGGGGTACGGAGACCCAGTACTTC
size: NA
V: TRBV4-1
D: NA
J: TRBJ2-5

CDR3: CASSGTSGRRFF
DNA: TGTGCCAGCAGCGGGACTAGCGGGAGGCGGTTCTTC
size: NA
V: TRBV6-2/TRBV6-3
D: TRBD2
J: TRBJ2-1

CDR3: CASTPDRGRQPQHF
DNA: TGTGCCAGCACCCCGGACAGGGGGCGTCAGCCCCAGCATTTT
size: few
V: TRBV6-1
D: TRBD1
J: TRBJ1-5

CDR3: CASSLRQGRESPLHF
DNA: TGTGCCAGCAGTCTTAGACAGGGGAGAGAATCACCCCTCCACTTT
size: NA
V: TRBV2
D: TRBD1
J: TRBJ1-6

CDR3: CASSQAPQETQYF
DNA: TGCGCCAGCAGCCAAGCCCCGCAAGAGACCCAGTACTTC
size: few
V: TRBV4-3
D: NA
J: TRBJ2-5

CDR3: CASSPGLAGAYEQFF
DNA: TGTGCCAGCAGTCCCGGACTAGCGGGAGCATATGAGCAGTTCTTC
size: few
V: TRBV12-3/TRBV12-4
D: TRBD2
J: TRBJ2-1

CDR3: CASSSGLTMEKLFF
DNA: TGTGCCAGCAGTTCGGGACTGACGATGGAAAAACTGTTTTTT
size: NA
V: TRBV6-5
D: NA
J: TRBJ1-4

CDR3: CASSEEFVLTTGELFF
DNA: TGTGCCAGCAGCGAAGAATTCGTTTTGACCACCGGGGAGCTGTTTTTT
size: NA
V: TRBV7-2
D: NA
J: TRBJ2-2

CDR3: CASSLRAGWTSGIAKNIQYF
DNA: TGTGCCAGCAGTTTGCGGGCAGGGTGGACTAGCGGGATAGCCAAAAACATTCAGTACTTC
size: NA
V: TRBV27
D: TRBD2
J: TRBJ2-4